This TCR beta chain was retrieved from a study of PD-1 blockade in classical Hodgkin lymphoma. Overall study context: Patients got intravenous nivolumab 3 mg/kg every 2 weeks.

Documented time point: cycle 4 day 1 (C4D1), after 6 weeks of nivolumab. In every patient, relapse followed autologous stem cell transplantation, while exposure to brentuximab vedotin differed. With magnetic negative selection, CD4+ T cells were purified from PBMCs that had been thawed. Assay used: immunoSEQ multiplex PCR; TCRdb lists only in-frame clones, some missing. The sample holds some 27,000 clones, roughly 80% seen once. This CDR3 region has 13 residues. CDR1 is MNHEY, CDR2 SVGAGI, per germline. Between the trimmed V and J ends, which lost 2 bases and 2 bases, there was a span of 5 bases. Overall study results and limits: Patients newly diagnosed and complete responders had comparable baseline diversity. Individuals initiating nivolumab under 1 year after ASCT were excluded. Compared with baseline, CD4+ but not CD8+ TCR diversity had risen significantly by C4D1.

This clone was seen only a few times. Its antigen remains unidentified. This specimen was CD4+ T cells from blood, taken before the fourth cycle of nivolumab. The sequence came from a human donor with classical Hodgkin lymphoma. The chain is built from TRBV6-5 and TRBJ2-3; D ambiguous. CDR3 DNA: TGTGCCAGCAGTTACGCTAACACAGATACGCAGTATTTT. Its translation is CASSYANTDTQYF.